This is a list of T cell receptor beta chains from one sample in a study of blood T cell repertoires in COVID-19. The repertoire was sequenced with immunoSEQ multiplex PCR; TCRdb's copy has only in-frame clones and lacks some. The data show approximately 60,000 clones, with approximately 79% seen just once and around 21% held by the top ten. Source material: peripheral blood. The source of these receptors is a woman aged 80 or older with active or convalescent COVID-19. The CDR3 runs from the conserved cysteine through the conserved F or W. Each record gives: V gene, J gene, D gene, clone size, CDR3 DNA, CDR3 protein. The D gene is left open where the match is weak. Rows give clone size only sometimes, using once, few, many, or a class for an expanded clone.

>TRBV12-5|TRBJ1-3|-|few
TGTGCTAGTGGCCGGGGGGAGGGAAACACCATATATTTT
CASGRGEGNTIYF
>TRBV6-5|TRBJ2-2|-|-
TGTGCCAGCAGTCGAAACAGGGCGAACACCGGGGAGCTGTTTTTT
CASSRNRANTGELFF
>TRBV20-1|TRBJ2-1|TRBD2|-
TGCAGTGCTAGTGCTACTAGCGGGATTTACAATGAGCAGTTCTTC
CSASATSGIYNEQFF
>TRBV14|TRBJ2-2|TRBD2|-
TGTGCCAGCAGCTTTCGACTAGCGGGGGTAAAGAACACCGGGGAGCTGTTTTTT
CASSFRLAGVKNTGELFF
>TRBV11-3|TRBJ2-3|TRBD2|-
TGTGCCAGCAGCTTAGGTGGCGGGGGACTAACTAGCACAGATACGCAGTATTTT
CASSLGGGGLTSTDTQYF
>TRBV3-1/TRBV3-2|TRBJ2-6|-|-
TGTGCCAGCAGCCCACCCGCGGGGGCCAACGTCCTGACTTTC
CASSPPAGANVLTF
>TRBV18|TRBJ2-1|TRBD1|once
TGTGCCAGCTCACCAGGAGAGGGGACAGGGGCCTACAATGAGCAGTTCTTC
CASSPGEGTGAYNEQFF
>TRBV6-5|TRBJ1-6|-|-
TGTGCCAGCAGTTACTCGGACAGCCTCTATAATTCACCCCTCCACTTT
CASSYSDSLYNSPLHF
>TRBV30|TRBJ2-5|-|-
TGTGCCTGGAGTGTAGGGTACCTGAGGGAAGAGACCCAGTACTTC
CAWSVGYLREETQYF
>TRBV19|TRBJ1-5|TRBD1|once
TGTGCCAGTAGTGGACAGGGGGTAAGCAATCAGCCCCAGCATTTT
CASSGQGVSNQPQHF
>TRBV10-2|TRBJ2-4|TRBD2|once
TGCGCCAGTCGGACTAGCGGGGGCCTAGCCAAAAACATTCAGTACTTC
CASRTSGGLAKNIQYF
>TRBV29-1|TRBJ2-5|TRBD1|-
TGCAGCGTTGAACTTAGGGACAGGGTAGAGACCCAGTACTTC
CSVELRDRVETQYF
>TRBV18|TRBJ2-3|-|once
TGTGCCAGCTCACGGTTCTTTGCGGGGCTCAGCACAGATACGCAGTATTTT
CASSRFFAGLSTDTQYF
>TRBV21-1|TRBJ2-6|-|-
TGTGCCAGCAGCAAAGAGGACCCGGACAGCCCCCCGAAGGTGCTCTCTGGGGCCAACGTCCTGACTTTC
CASSKEDPDSPPKVLSGANVLTF
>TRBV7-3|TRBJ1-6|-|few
TGTGCCAGCAGCTTCGGCTCCTATAATTCACCCCTCCACTTT
CASSFGSYNSPLHF
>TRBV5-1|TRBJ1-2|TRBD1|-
TGCGCCAGCAGCCCGGACAGGGTCATCGATGGCTACACCTTC
CASSPDRVIDGYTF
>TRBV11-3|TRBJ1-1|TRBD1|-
TGTGCCAGCAGCTTATTGACAGGGGTGTTCACTGAAGCTTTCTTT
CASSLLTGVFTEAFF
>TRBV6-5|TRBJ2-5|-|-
TGTGCCAGCAGATCGGGACTCGGTACAGAGACCCAGTACTTC
CASRSGLGTETQYF
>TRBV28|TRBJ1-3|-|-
TGTGCCAGCAGTTTAGGGGGGGTCTCTGGAAACACCATATATTTT
CASSLGGVSGNTIYF
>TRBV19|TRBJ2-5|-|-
TGTGCCAGTAGTATAGCAGGGTGGGAGACCCAGTACTTC
CASSIAGWETQYF
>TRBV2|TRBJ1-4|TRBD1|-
TGTGCCAGGTCCGGGACAGGGAGGAACGAAAAACTGTTTTTT
CARSGTGRNEKLFF
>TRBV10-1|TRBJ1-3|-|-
TGCGCCAGCAGTAGGGACACTGGAAACACCATATATTTT
CASSRDTGNTIYF
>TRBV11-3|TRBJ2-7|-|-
TGTGCCAGCAGCTTAGGTTGGCAGGGAATCCACGAGCAGTACTTC
CASSLGWQGIHEQYF
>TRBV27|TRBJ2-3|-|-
TGTGCCAGCCGAAGGGCCGGAGGAGATACGCAGTATTTT
CASRRAGGDTQYF
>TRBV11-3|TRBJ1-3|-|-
TGTGCCAGCAACTGGGGCGATGGAAACACCATATATTTT
CASNWGDGNTIYF
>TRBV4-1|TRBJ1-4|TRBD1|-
TGCGCCAGCAGCCAAGATAAGGGGGCGGCTAATGAAAAACTGTTTTTT
CASSQDKGAANEKLFF
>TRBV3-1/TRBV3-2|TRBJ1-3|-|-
TGTGCCAGCACCCAAATAGGGGGGGCCTCTGGAAACACCATATATTTT
CASTQIGGASGNTIYF
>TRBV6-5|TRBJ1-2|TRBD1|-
TGTGCCAGCAGAAGGGGCCGGGGACAGTATGGCTACACCTTC
CASRRGRGQYGYTF
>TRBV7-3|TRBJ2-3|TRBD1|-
TGTGCCAGCAGCTTTGACAGGGGCACAGATACGCAGTATTTT
CASSFDRGTDTQYF
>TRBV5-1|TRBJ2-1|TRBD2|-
TGCGCCAGCAGCTTGTCGATTAGCGGGGCTTACAATGAGCAGTTCTTC
CASSLSISGAYNEQFF
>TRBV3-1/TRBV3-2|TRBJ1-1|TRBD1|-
TGTGCCAGCCACAGGCAGGGGGCAACTGAAGCTTTCTTT
CASHRQGATEAFF
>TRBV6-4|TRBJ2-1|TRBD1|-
TGTGCCAGCAGTGATTTGGCAGGGGGTTACAATGAGCAGTTCTTC
CASSDLAGGYNEQFF
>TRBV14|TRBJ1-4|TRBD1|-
TGTGCCAGCAGCCCATTCCTGGGACAGGGGTCCAATGAAAAACTGTTTTTT
CASSPFLGQGSNEKLFF
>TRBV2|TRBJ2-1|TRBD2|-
TGTGCCAGCAGTTTGGGACTAGCGGGCGCCTACAATGAGCAGTTCTTC
CASSLGLAGAYNEQFF
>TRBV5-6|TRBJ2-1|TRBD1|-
TGTGCCAGCAGCTTGGACCCGGGACAGGGGACCAATGAGCAGTTCTTC
CASSLDPGQGTNEQFF
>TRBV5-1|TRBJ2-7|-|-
TGCGCCAGCAGCTTGGGTTTTCAGGGTTACGAGCAGTACTTC
CASSLGFQGYEQYF
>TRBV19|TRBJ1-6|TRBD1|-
TGTGCCAGTAGGATGACAGGGGATGGCTCACCCCTCCACTTT
CASRMTGDGSPLHF
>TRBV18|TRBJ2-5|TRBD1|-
TGTGCCAGCTCACCGACAGGGGGCGTGGAGACCCAGTACTTC
CASSPTGGVETQYF
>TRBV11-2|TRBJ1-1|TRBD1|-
TGTGCCAGCAGCTTCGGGACAGGGGAGGCTGAAGCTTTCTTT
CASSFGTGEAEAFF
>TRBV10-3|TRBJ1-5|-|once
TGTGCCATCGGAGGTATGGGTGTCAATCAGCCCCAGCATTTT
CAIGGMGVNQPQHF
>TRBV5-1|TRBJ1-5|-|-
TGCGCCAGCAGCTTGGAGGGGGGGCTGGGGAATCAGCCCCAGCATTTT
CASSLEGGLGNQPQHF
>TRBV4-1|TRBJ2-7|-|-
TGCGCCAGCAGCCACTACGGTAAAAGTTTTATAGAGCAGTACTTC
CASSHYGKSFIEQYF
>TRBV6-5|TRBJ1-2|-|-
TGTGCCAGCAGTACCAAGGGGACACGCCCTTATGGCTACACCTTC
CASSTKGTRPYGYTF
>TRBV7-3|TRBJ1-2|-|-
TGTGCCAGCAGCGCAGAACAGGGATTGCATGGCTACACCTTC
CASSAEQGLHGYTF
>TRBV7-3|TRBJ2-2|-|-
TGTGCCAGCAGCCAATCTAGTTCCCCCGGGGAGCTGTTTTTT
CASSQSSSPGELFF
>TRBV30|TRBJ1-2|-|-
TGTGCCTTGGAAGGTCCGGGCAGGGCGGCCTATGGCTACACCTTC
CALEGPGRAAYGYTF
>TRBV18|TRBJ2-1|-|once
TGTGCCAGCTCACCTGCTGGGGGGAGCTCCTACAATGAGCAGTTCTTC
CASSPAGGSSYNEQFF
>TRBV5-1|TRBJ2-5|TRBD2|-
TGCGCCAGCAGCTTCGTTCGGGGGGAGAAAGAGACCCAGTACTTC
CASSFVRGEKETQYF
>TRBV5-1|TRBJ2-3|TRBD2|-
TGCGCCAGCAGTCCGCGGGGGTCTGTCACAGATACGCAGTATTTT
CASSPRGSVTDTQYF
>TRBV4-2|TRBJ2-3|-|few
TGTGCCAGCAGCCAACAAACAGGGATAGATACGCAGTATTTT
CASSQQTGIDTQYF
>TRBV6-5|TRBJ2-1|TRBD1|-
TGTGCCAGCAACGAACGACAGGGGCTCTTGGGGCAGTTCTTC
CASNERQGLLGQFF
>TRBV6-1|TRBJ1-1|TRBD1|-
TGTGCCAGCAGTGAACCCCCTCAGGGGGCAGGACCTGAAGCTTTCTTT
CASSEPPQGAGPEAFF
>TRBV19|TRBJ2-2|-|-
TGTGCCAGTAGTATCAACCAACAACGCAGTGGCACCGGGGAGCTGTTTTTT
CASSINQQRSGTGELFF
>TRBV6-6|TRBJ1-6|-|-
TGTGCCAGCAGTTACTCGGAGCTTCATAATTCACCCCTCCACTTT
CASSYSELHNSPLHF
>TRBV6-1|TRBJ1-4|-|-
TGTGCCAGCAGTGAAGCCTGGCTTAATGAAAAACTGTTTTTT
CASSEAWLNEKLFF
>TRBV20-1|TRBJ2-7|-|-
TGCAGTGCTAGTCCCGGGGTTAGCTCCTACGAGCAGTACTTC
CSASPGVSSYEQYF
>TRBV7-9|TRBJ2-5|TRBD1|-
TGTGCCAGCAGCTCGGGACAGCTGGGAGAGACCCAGTACTTC
CASSSGQLGETQYF